Listed below are T cell receptor beta chains from one sample, sequenced in a study of brain T cells in children with intractable seizures. Here immunoSEQ multiplex PCR was the method, and the copy in TCRdb shows in-frame clones only, minus some. The sample comprises tens of thousands of clones, approximately 94% of which are singletons, and over 1.5% rests with the top ten. The material was peripheral blood, obtained at surgery. Source of these receptors: a boy in the first two years of life with tuberous sclerosis and intractable seizures. The CDR3 runs from the conserved cysteine through the conserved F or W. A D gene is named only where the DNA matches it firmly. The size of a clone is reported for some rows only, either as once, few or many, or as a class for expanded clones.

clone_size,v_call,j_call,d_call,cdr3_aa,cdr3_nt
once,TRBV5-1,TRBJ1-2,NA,CASSLAGPNYGYTF,TGCGCCAGCAGCTTGGCGGGCCCCAACTATGGCTACACCTTC
NA,TRBV5-4,TRBJ2-3,NA,CASSYDGGASTDTQYF,TGTGCCAGCAGCTATGACGGCGGAGCTAGCACAGATACGCAGTATTTT
NA,TRBV5-6,TRBJ1-2,NA,CASSPTVTYGYTF,TGTGCCAGCAGCCCTACGGTGACCTATGGCTACACCTTC
few,TRBV7-9,TRBJ2-2,NA,CASSLGGLDAGELFF,TGTGCCAGCAGCTTAGGGGGCCTGGACGCCGGGGAGCTGTTTTTT
once,TRBV2,TRBJ1-2,NA,CASSESLLYLSNYGYTF,TGTGCCAGCAGTGAATCCCTGCTTTACCTATCTAACTATGGCTACACCTTC
NA,TRBV7-8,TRBJ1-5,NA,CASSLVAGVIQPQHF,TGTGCCAGCAGCTTAGTAGCGGGGGTGATTCAGCCCCAGCATTTT
NA,TRBV2,TRBJ2-1,TRBD1,CASSEGTGMRNEQFF,TGTGCCAGCAGTGAAGGGACAGGGATGAGGAATGAGCAGTTCTTC
once,TRBV15,TRBJ2-1,TRBD1,CATSARQGWGNEQFF,TGTGCCACCAGCGCCCGACAGGGGTGGGGCAATGAGCAGTTCTTC
NA,TRBV6-2/TRBV6-3,TRBJ2-5,NA,CASSYPSRQVQETQYF,TGTGCCAGCAGTTACCCATCCCGACAGGTCCAAGAGACCCAGTACTTC
NA,TRBV7-9,TRBJ1-3,NA,CASSLGTGIFGNTIYF,TGTGCCAGCAGCTTAGGAACAGGCATCTTTGGAAACACCATATATTTT
NA,TRBV27,TRBJ1-4,NA,CASSLLGGWNEKLFF,TGTGCCAGCAGTTTATTGGGAGGGTGGAATGAAAAACTGTTTTTT
NA,TRBV6-5,TRBJ2-1,NA,CASSFLASWNEQFF,TGTGCCAGCAGCTTCCTAGCTAGTTGGAATGAGCAGTTCTTC
NA,TRBV6-1,TRBJ1-1,NA,CASSDRSYTEAFF,TGTGCCAGCAGTGATCGCAGTTACACTGAAGCTTTCTTT
once,TRBV7-7,TRBJ2-1,TRBD2,CASSPGLAGARYNEQFF,TGTGCTAGCAGCCCGGGACTAGCGGGAGCTAGATACAATGAGCAGTTCTTC
NA,TRBV14,TRBJ1-3,TRBD1,CASSHRDRLSGNTIYF,TGTGCCAGCAGTCATAGGGACAGACTCTCTGGAAACACCATATATTTT
once,TRBV13,TRBJ2-1,NA,CASSTGAEQFF,TGTGCCAGCAGCACCGGGGCTGAGCAGTTCTTC
NA,TRBV7-3,TRBJ1-1,TRBD1,CASSDQQGEAFF,TGTGCCAGCAGCGACCAACAGGGGGAAGCTTTCTTT
NA,TRBV5-1,TRBJ1-1,NA,CASYLSGTMNTEAFF,TGCGCCAGCTACTTAAGTGGGACCATGAACACTGAAGCTTTCTTT
once,TRBV10-3,TRBJ1-2,NA,CAISEGRGYGYTF,TGTGCCATCAGTGAGGGCAGGGGCTATGGCTACACCTTC
NA,TRBV9,TRBJ2-1,TRBD2,CASSESGGYNEQFF,TGTGCCAGCAGTGAAAGCGGGGGGTACAATGAGCAGTTCTTC
NA,TRBV27,TRBJ2-7,NA,CASSLWLQGSSYEQYF,TGTGCCAGCAGTTTATGGCTTCAGGGGAGCTCCTACGAGCAGTACTTC
NA,TRBV24-1,TRBJ2-2,TRBD2,CATSDLREGNTGELFF,TGTGCCACCAGTGATTTGCGGGAGGGGAACACCGGGGAGCTGTTTTTT
NA,TRBV9,TRBJ2-1,NA,CASSVTGGNEQFF,TGTGCCAGCAGCGTAACCGGGGGCAATGAGCAGTTCTTC
NA,TRBV18,TRBJ2-1,NA,CASSLLILGTYNEQFF,TGTGCCAGCTCTCTACTGATTTTGGGAACCTACAATGAGCAGTTCTTC
NA,TRBV13,TRBJ2-7,NA,CAVGRGGASYEQYF,TGTGCCGTTGGTAGGGGGGGTGCCTCCTACGAGCAGTACTTC
NA,TRBV6-5,TRBJ1-6,TRBD1,CASRRTGDNSPLHF,TGTGCCAGCCGCCGAACAGGGGATAATTCACCCCTCCACTTT
NA,TRBV19,TRBJ2-5,TRBD2,CASSAGGGETQYF,TGTGCCAGTAGTGCGGGGGGAGGTGAGACCCAGTACTTC
NA,TRBV4-2,TRBJ2-1,TRBD2,CASSQEPGLAATNEQFF,TGTGCCAGCAGCCAAGAACCGGGACTAGCGGCTACCAATGAGCAGTTCTTC
NA,TRBV30,TRBJ1-4,NA,CAWNLMAGANEKLFF,TGTGCCTGGAATCTGATGGCAGGGGCTAATGAAAAACTGTTTTTT
NA,TRBV28,TRBJ1-2,NA,CASSPQVANYGYTF,TGTGCCAGCAGTCCACAGGTAGCTAACTATGGCTACACCTTC
few,TRBV6-6,TRBJ2-3,NA,CASSYGFTSTDTQYF,TGTGCCAGCAGTTACGGGTTTACTAGCACAGATACGCAGTATTTT
NA,TRBV27,TRBJ2-7,NA,CASSSGHLTYEQYF,TGTGCCAGCAGCTCGGGACACTTAACCTACGAGCAGTACTTC
NA,TRBV11-3,TRBJ1-5,NA,CASSLGSNQPQHF,TGTGCCAGCAGCTTAGGTAGCAATCAGCCCCAGCATTTT
NA,TRBV27,TRBJ1-1,NA,CASSANRERHTEAFF,TGTGCCAGCAGTGCAAACAGGGAGCGCCACACTGAAGCTTTCTTT
NA,TRBV2,TRBJ1-2,NA,CASSEGTDVFYGYTF,TGTGCCAGCAGTGAAGGCACAGACGTTTTCTATGGCTACACCTTC
NA,TRBV6-5,TRBJ2-3,NA,CASSYWLGNTDTQYF,TGTGCCAGCAGTTACTGGCTGGGAAACACAGATACGCAGTATTTT
NA,TRBV2,TRBJ2-3,TRBD2,CASSSSGFTDTQYF,TGTGCCAGCAGTTCTAGCGGATTCACAGATACGCAGTATTTT